The 14 T cell receptor beta chains listed next were all sequenced from one sample in a study of cytomegalovirus exposure and HLA in healthy donors (dated by TCRdb to between 2016 and 2019). The library was built by means of the immunoSEQ multiplex PCR assay. TCRdb retrieved this table from immuneACCESS and kept in-frame rearrangements only. Not all clones are present; in checked studies, unresolved V genes account for under half, and no reason is known for the remainder. Counted in this sample were around 150,000 clones; around nine tenths of them appeared once. 2.5% to 3% of the sample goes to the ten largest clones. The sample was PBMCs. The origin of the receptors is a young man in good health and CMV-seronegative.

The V call is TRBV14, the J call TRBJ1-1, with TRBD1 as a possible D gene (5 bases). The germline V and J ends were trimmed by 2 bases and 5 bases, with 18 bases remaining between them. The CDR3 is 16 residues long. The V gene's germline CDR1 is SGHDN and CDR2 FVKESK. The DNA for the CDR3 is TGTGCCAGCAGCCAAACTGACGGGAGGGGCCAAACTGAAGCTTTCTTT. Protein product: CASSQTDGRGQTEAFF.

V usage is TRBV6-5 and J usage is TRBJ1-1; the D is unclear. Germline CDR1 and CDR2: MNHEY and SVGAGI. The CDR3 length is 15 residues. The V end lost 2 bases, the J end lost 1 base, and 11 bases lay between the germline ends. This CDR3 reads CASSYAVTENTEAFF. The DNA for the CDR3 is TGTGCCAGCAGTTACGCGGTGACTGAGAACACTGAAGCTTTCTTT.

The genes are TRBV19 and TRBJ2-1; 7 bases align to TRBD2. The V gene's germline CDR1 is LNHDA and CDR2 SQIVND (reference sequence). With 6 bases clipped from V and 3 bases from J, the junction kept 2 bases outside the gene matches. The CDR3 length is 13 residues. In DNA form, the CDR3 reads TGTGCCAGTAGCCTAGCGGACTACAATGAGCAGTTCTTC. Protein product: CASSLADYNEQFF.

This chain joins TRBV19 and TRBJ1-1, with TRBD1 matching 9 bases. Germline CDR1 and CDR2: LNHDA and SQIVND (reference sequence). This CDR3 region has 14 residues. Losses at the gene ends were 5 bases for V and 1 base for J; bases not matched to a gene: 2. The chain's CDR3 is CASSLQGANTEAFF. Here the CDR3 DNA reads TGTGCCAGTAGTCTACAGGGGGCGAACACTGAAGCTTTCTTT.

V usage is TRBV5-1 and J usage is TRBJ2-3; weak D call: TRBD2 (6 bases). Trimming stripped 3 bases from V and 0 bases from J, with 14 bases between. The CDR3 sequence is 16 residues long. Germline V CDR1 and CDR2: SGHRS, YFSETQ. The CDR3: CASSSTRAGSTDTQYF. The CDR3 coding sequence is TGCGCCAGCAGCTCGACTCGGGCGGGGAGCACAGATACGCAGTATTTT.

There are a few counts of this clone. This chain connects TRBV19 to TRBJ2-7; a weak D match, TRBD1 (6 bases). This CDR3 has 13 residues. Deletions cut 3 bases from V and 6 bases from J, with 12 bases between. The germline gives CDR1 LNHDA, CDR2 SQIVND (reference sequence). The CDR3 DNA reads TGTGCCAGTAGTATCCAACAGGGTGGCGAGCAGTACGTC. Its protein product is CASSIQQGGEQYV.

This clone came up once. The rearrangement links TRBV10-1 to TRBJ2-1; D possibly corresponds to TRBD2 (5 bases). Deletions cut 0 bases from V and 13 bases from J, with 13 bases between. This CDR3 has 13 residues. CDR1 WNHNN and CDR2 SYGVQD come from the germline V gene (reference sequence). The CDR3 DNA reads TGCGCCAGCAGTGAGTCGTCGGGGTCTAGTCAGTTCTTC. Translated, it gives CASSESSGSSQFF.

The V gene is TRBV18, the J gene TRBJ2-5; 7 bases map to TRBD1. CDR3 length equals 15 residues. The junction had 8 bases not matched to a gene; V was cut back by 3 bases and J by 4 bases. The germline CDR1 and CDR2 sequences are KGHSH and LQKENI. The CDR3 sequence: CASSPQTGDGETQYF. The CDR3 coding sequence is TGTGCCAGCTCACCTCAAACAGGGGACGGAGAGACCCAGTACTTC.

The chain has TRBV29-1 and TRBJ1-3; no reliable D call. CDR1 and CDR2 (germline): SQVTM, ANQGSEA. This CDR3 is built from 15 residues. V shed 4 bases and J shed 0 bases, with 13 bases lying between them. The DNA for the CDR3 is TGCAGCGTTGCCGGTGGTCCTAGCTCTGGAAACACCATATATTTT. Translation gives CSVAGGPSSGNTIYF.

V is TRBV29-1 and J is TRBJ2-1; possibly TRBD1 for D (6 bases). The CDR3 extends over 15 amino acids. The germline V and J ends were trimmed by 1 base and 7 bases, with 17 bases remaining between them. From germline, CDR1 is SQVTM and CDR2 ANQGSEA. In DNA, the CDR3 is TGCAGCGTTGAAGTTCGACAGGCGACTTTAAATGAGCAGTTCTTC. This translates into CSVEVRQATLNEQFF.

This chain uses TRBV10-3 with TRBJ2-1, with 11 nucleotides matching TRBD2. V was clipped by 1 base and J by 0 bases; unmatched bases: 8. Germline CDR1 is ENHRY and CDR2 is SYGVKD. The CDR3 loop spans 19 amino acids. Here the CDR3 DNA reads TGTGCCATCAGTGAGTTACTAGCGGGAGAGGGGAGCTCCTACAATGAGCAGTTCTTC. Its protein is CAISELLAGEGSSYNEQFF.

This chain links TRBV11-3 with TRBJ1-1, with D possibly TRBD1 on 5 matching bases. Germline CDR1 SGHNT, CDR2 YENEEA. The CDR3 is made up of 13 amino acids. V gave up 8 bases and J gave up 2 bases, with 12 bases separating them. The CDR3 sequence: CASRWGGNTEAFF. CDR3 nucleotide sequence: TGTGCCAGCCGCTGGGGGGGAAACACTGAAGCTTTCTTT.

The genes are TRBV4-1 and TRBJ2-7; D is perhaps TRBD1 (6 bases). The CDR3 loop spans 18 amino acids. Germline lookup yields CDR1 MGHRA and CDR2 YSYEKL. The V end was cut by 4 bases, the J end by 2 bases, with 24 bases between. The CDR3 region is CASSPTQSIQGNPYEQYF. Here the CDR3 DNA reads TGCGCCAGCAGCCCGACTCAATCGATACAGGGAAACCCCTACGAGCAGTACTTC.

The J gene is TRBJ2-2, the V gene TRBV11-3; 8 nucleotides line up with TRBD1. V trimming: 7 bases; J trimming: 4 bases; junction bases outside the gene matches: 5. CDR3 size: 14 residues. Germline V CDR1 and CDR2: SGHNT, YENEEA. The CDR3 DNA reads as TGTGCCAGCACTGAGACAGGGGCCACCGGGGAGCTGTTTTTT. Translating gives CASTETGATGELFF.